This T cell receptor (beta chain) stems from a study of CD8+ T cells in alopecia areata. Study information: The drug, oral tofacitinib, was given to treated patients at 5 to 10 mg twice daily.

Treatment noted: oral pan-JAK inhibitor, 5-10 mg twice daily. The authors extracted RNA and reverse transcribed it into cDNA as the sequencing template. TCRdb keeps only in-frame clones here, not all; method: immunoSEQ multiplex PCR. The sample holds 90,000 to 150,000 clones, around 58% seen once. The sequence derives from a human donor with alopecia areata. Sequencing was performed on CD8+ T cells sorted from blood, taken at week 4, from a patient treated with tofacitinib.

The CDR3: CAWSSGQGHNEQFF. CDR3 in DNA: TGTGCCTGGAGCTCTGGCCAGGGCCACAATGAGCAGTTCTTC. The chain combines TRBV30 with TRBJ2-1; a weak D match, TRBD1 (5 bases). This CDR3 spans 14 amino acids. Trimming removed 3 bases from V and 5 bases from J, with 14 bases in between. Germline V CDR1 and CDR2: GTSNPN, SVGIG (reference sequence).